The 8 T cell receptor beta chains presented below share a single source sample, sequenced in a study of blood T cells in healthy people across ages. Together with a sample-barcoded 5' primer, a J-beta primer mix was included in a second PCR lasting roughly 7 to 11 cycles. TCRdb redid the calling of the 5' RACE reads with MiXCR, one entry per CDR3 protein. The profile shows hundreds of thousands of distinct CDR3 sequences, 35% to 45% of them singletons. The material sequenced was blood. These TCRs come from a woman in her sixties in good health.

This clonotype was detected only a few times. A read error is possible here, since a much larger clone lies one base away. The V call is TRBV9, the J call TRBJ2-5; TRBD2 matches at 8 bases. CDR1 is SGDLS and CDR2 is YYNGEE in the germline V gene. V shed 0 bases, J shed 11 bases, and the junction held 12 bases outside the gene matches. The CDR3 is made up of 15 amino acids. The CDR3 coding sequence is TGTGCCAGCAGCGTAGGAGCGGGAGTTCCCAATGAGCAGTACTTC. This translates into CASSVGAGVPNEQYF.

In DNA, the CDR3 is TGCAGTGCTAGCGGTGAAACAGATACGCAGTATTTT. Amino acids: CSASGETDTQYF. The chain is built from TRBV20-1 and TRBJ2-3; D uncertain. There are 12 residues in the CDR3. Germline CDR1 and CDR2: DFQATT and SNEGSKA (reference sequence). V lost 3 bases and J 3 bases, leaving 7 bases between the germline ends.

Comments on this clonotype: One base away lies a much larger clone, so this may be a sequencing read error. CDR3 nucleotides: TGTACCAGCAGCAGGGACTACTACGAGCAGTACTTC. It codes for CTSSRDYYEQYF. This chain links TRBV7-2 with TRBJ2-1; 7 positions match TRBD2. Gene TRBJ2-7 matches the end of the DNA better, so the J call may be wrong. The CDR3 runs to 12 residues. From germline, CDR1 is SGHTA and CDR2 FQGNSA.

This chain links TRBV20-1 with TRBJ1-1; D ambiguous. CDR3 size: 12 residues. V was cut by 4 bases and J by 6 bases, with 12 bases left in between. From germline, CDR1 is DFQATT and CDR2 SNEGSKA (reference sequence). This chain's CDR3 is CSAIGPSAEAFF. CDR3 sequence (DNA): TGCAGTGCTATAGGACCATCTGCTGAAGCTTTCTTT.

This clonotype appeared many times. This chain links TRBV6-6 with TRBJ2-7; 10 positions agree with TRBD1. CDR1 is MNHNY and CDR2 is SVGAGI in the germline V gene (reference sequence). The CDR3 is made up of 16 amino acids. V trimming: 2 bases; J trimming: 4 bases; junction bases outside the gene matches: 8. CDR3 protein: CASSYPTRQGAYEQYF. CDR3 in DNA: TGTGCCAGCAGTTACCCCACTCGACAGGGGGCATACGAGCAGTACTTC.

The chain is built from TRBV6-5 and TRBJ1-2; the match to TRBD1 covers 9 bases. This CDR3 spans 12 amino acids. Trimming cost V 5 bases and J 12 bases; bases outside gene matches: 7. Germline CDR1 and CDR2: MNHEY and SVGAGI. This CDR3 is CASSIGTGNHTF. The CDR3 DNA follows: TGTGCCAGCAGTATTGGGACAGGGAACCACACCTTC.

This rearrangement joins TRBV10-2 to TRBJ2-5; 7 bases agree with TRBD2. CDR3 length: 16 amino acids. J gave up 5 bases and V 5 bases, and 14 bases lay outside the gene matches. In germline, CDR1 is WSHSY, CDR2 SAAADI. This chain's CDR3 is CASSREGTIFLETQYF. The CDR3 coding sequence is TGCGCCAGCAGTAGGGAGGGGACTATTTTTCTGGAGACCCAGTACTTC.

The chain joins TRBV5-1 to TRBJ2-1, with 10 bases identical to TRBD2. This CDR3 comprises 16 residues. Germline CDR1 SGHRS, CDR2 YFSETQ. J gave up 6 bases and V 4 bases, and 10 bases lay outside the gene matches. DNA of the CDR3: TGCGCCAGCAGCCTCCTAGCGGGAGCGGAGGGCAATGAGCAGTTCTTC. It codes for CASSLLAGAEGNEQFF.